The clone carrying this T cell receptor (beta chain) is a singleton in its sample. These data originate in a study of blood T cell repertoires in COVID-19. About the research overall: T cells, B-cell-depleted T cells, or PBMCs supplied cDNA or gDNA.

Methods used by the authors: It was from reference gene primer amplification that nucleated cell counts were estimated. Profiled with immunoSEQ multiplex PCR; TCRdb holds only in-frame clones, not every one. The D gene and trimming were derived from the DNA, and the V and J assignments and clone size from that table. The top ten hold over 6% of the sample, which has approximately 75,000 clones, about 88% seen once. The receptor's source is a man aged 80 or over with COVID-19, enrolled during active disease. The sequenced sample consisted of peripheral blood.

CDR3 residues: CSVEGQGRAFF. CDR3 DNA: TGCAGCGTTGAGGGACAGGGGAGAGCTTTCTTT. The genes are TRBV29-1 and TRBJ1-1, with 10 bases that match TRBD1. The CDR3 consists of 11 residues. The germline CDR1 and CDR2 sequences are SQVTM and ANQGSEA. Trimming removed 3 bases from V and 10 bases from J; junction bases left unmatched: 2. Looking up the rest from reference TRBV29-1 and TRBJ1-1 gives the full variable domain: SAVISQKPSRDICQRGTSLTIQCQVDSQVTMMFWYRQQPGQSLTLIATANQGSEATYESGFVIDKFPISRPNLTFSTLTVSNMSPEDSSIYLCSVEGQGRAFFGQGTRLTVV.